Listed here are 27 T cell receptor beta chains from one sample, sequenced in a study of T-cell reconstitution after alpha-beta-depleted transplantation in children. A library of TCRbeta sequences, prepared with unique molecular identifiers, was generated. TCRdb recomputed calls from the PCR reads with MiXCR, one row per CDR3 protein. Of about 72,000 distinct CDR3 sequences in the sample, approximately 7.4% were seen once. The sequencing here drew on PBMCs from the stem cell graft donor, taken from the stem cell graft. The receptors were gathered from a human donor who donated a stem cell graft to a child with acute lymphoblastic leukemia.

This clonotype was seen ten or more times. The chain employs TRBV29-1 and TRBJ2-1; D not certain. V shed 1 base and J shed 0 bases, with 16 bases lying between them. Germline loops: CDR1 SQVTM, CDR2 ANQGSEA. The CDR3 has 17 amino acids. The CDR3 loop reads CSVEARSGVSSYNEQFF. The CDR3 DNA follows: TGCAGCGTTGAAGCCCGATCAGGCGTTAGCTCCTACAATGAGCAGTTCTTC.

Ten or more counts support this clonotype. The chain uses TRBV12-3 or TRBV12-4 and TRBJ2-3; no definite D call. CDR3 length equals 15 residues. Trimming took 7 bases from V and 1 from J, leaving 15 bases between them. CDR3 coding DNA: TGTGCCAGCACCCGGACGGACGGACGCACAGATACGCAGTATTTT. Residues: CASTRTDGRTDTQYF.

This clonotype was recorded at least ten times. The rearrangement joins TRBV15 to TRBJ2-3; D is possibly TRBD2 (5 bases). Trimming removed 0 bases at V and 5 bases at J, with 15 bases between. This CDR3 region has 16 residues. The germline CDR1 and CDR2 sequences are LNHNV and YYDKDF (reference sequence). The CDR3: CATSRDLSGGGDTQYF. For the CDR3, the DNA is TGTGCCACCAGCAGAGATCTGAGCGGCGGAGGAGATACGCAGTATTTT.

This clonotype was seen ten or more times. This rearrangement joins TRBV5-1 to TRBJ2-7; a weak D match, TRBD1 (5 bases). Germline V lookup: CDR1 SGHRS, CDR2 YFSETQ. CDR3 length: 14 amino acids. Trimming removed 1 base at V and 3 bases at J, with 11 bases between. CDR3 in amino acids: CASSLSQGDYEQYF. The CDR3 nucleotides read TGCGCCAGCAGCTTGTCCCAGGGTGACTACGAGCAGTACTTC.

The J gene is TRBJ1-6, the V gene TRBV7-9, with D possibly matching TRBD1 (6 bases). The V end was cut by 5 bases, the J end by 11 bases, with 13 bases between. CDR1 is SEHNR and CDR2 is FQNEAQ in the germline V gene (reference sequence). This CDR3 is built from 13 residues. The chain's CDR3 is CASSHEGGTPLHF. For the CDR3, the DNA is TGTGCCAGCAGCCACGAGGGGGGAACACCCCTCCACTTT.

This clonotype has only a few counts. The chain uses TRBV9 and TRBJ2-5; TRBD1 is a possible D gene (6 bases). The CDR3 is 12 amino acids. The V end was cut by 3 bases, the J end by 6 bases, with 9 bases between. From germline, CDR1 is SGDLS and CDR2 YYNGEE. CDR3 DNA sequence: TGTGCCAGCAGCGGTCAGGGGCAGACCCAGTACTTC. It encodes CASSGQGQTQYF.

This clonotype was seen many times. The genes are TRBV7-2 and TRBJ2-7; either TRBD1 or TRBD2 may supply D (5 bases each). The length of the CDR3 is 15 residues. Germline V gives CDR1 SGHTA, CDR2 FQGNSA. V lost 6 bases and J 1 base, leaving 16 bases between the germline ends. DNA for the CDR3: TGTGCCAGCAGTCATCCCGGGACGGCTTCCTACGAGCAGTACTTC. It encodes CASSHPGTASYEQYF. Supplemented by reference TRBV7-2 and TRBJ2-7, the full variable domain reads GAGVSQSPSNKVTEKGKDVELRCDPISGHTALYWYRQSLGQGLEFLIYFQGNSAPDKSGLPSDRFSAERTGGSVSTLTIQRTQQEDSAVYLCASSHPGTASYEQYFGPGTRLTVT.

This clonotype was recorded at least ten times. The chain uses TRBV5-1 and TRBJ2-1; a possible D gene is TRBD1 (6 bases). The CDR3 runs 13 residues. Trimming shortened V by 3 bases and J by 7 bases, and 11 bases separated the two germline ends. CDR1 is SGHRS, CDR2 YFSETQ, per germline. The CDR3 is CASSSPGANEQFF. The CDR3 DNA reads as TGCGCCAGCAGCTCCCCAGGGGCAAATGAGCAGTTCTTC.

The V gene is TRBV6-2 or TRBV6-3, the J gene TRBJ1-2; D is unresolved. The CDR3 sequence is 12 residues long. In germline, CDR1 is MNHEY, CDR2 SVGEGT. V lost 6 bases to trimming and J lost 8 bases, with 13 bases between them. The CDR3 loop reads CASSSGSWGYTF. The CDR3 DNA follows: TGTGCCAGCAGCTCGGGGAGCTGGGGCTACACCTTC.

This clonotype has at least ten counts. The rearrangement uses TRBV7-2 and TRBJ1-5; D remains unclear. Deletions cut 2 bases from V and 0 bases from J, with 5 bases between. The CDR3 is 14 residues long. CDR1 and CDR2 from the germline V gene are SGHTA and FQGNSA. The CDR3, as DNA: TGTGCCAGCAGCTTAAAATATAGCAATCAGCCCCAGCATTTT. The encoded protein is CASSLKYSNQPQHF. The complete variable domain, with remaining parts taken from reference TRBV7-2 and TRBJ1-5, reads GAGVSQSPSNKVTEKGKDVELRCDPISGHTALYWYRQSLGQGLEFLIYFQGNSAPDKSGLPSDRFSAERTGGSVSTLTIQRTQQEDSAVYLCASSLKYSNQPQHFGDGTRLSIL.

This clonotype has more than one count but fewer than ten. The chain combines TRBV5-6 with TRBJ2-7; a weak D match, TRBD2 (5 bases). From germline, CDR1 is SGHDT and CDR2 YYEEEE. Trimming shortened V by 3 bases and J by 2 bases, and 27 bases separated the two germline ends. The CDR3 totals 19 residues. The CDR3 DNA follows: TGTGCCAGCAGCTCGCCTCACGCGATTAGGCTAGCAGAAACCTACGAGCAGTACTTC. Protein product: CASSSPHAIRLAETYEQYF. The entire variable domain, with the rest obtained from reference TRBV5-6 and TRBJ2-7, is as follows: DAGVTQSPTHLIKTRGQQVTLRCSPKSGHDTVSWYQQALGQGPQFIFQYYEEEERQRGNFPDRFSGHQFPNYSSELNVNALLLGDSALYLCASSSPHAIRLAETYEQYFGPGTRLTVT.

This clonotype was counted at least ten times. The gene calls are TRBV3-2 and TRBJ1-1; the table's D gene call, TRBD1, was not cross checked with the DNA. TRBV3-2 is a pseudogene. The CDR3 loop spans 15 amino acids. CDR3 sequence (DNA): TGTGCCAGCAGCTATGCCGGGGCTCCGAGCGGTGAAGCTTTCTTT. Translating gives CASSYAGAPSGEAFF.

The chain has TRBV7-3 and TRBJ2-5; 13 bases are a match to TRBD2. Per germline, CDR1 SGHTA and CDR2 FQGTGA. This CDR3 is 17 amino acids long. The V and J ends lost 5 bases and 3 bases, in that order; junction bases with no gene match: 9. The CDR3, as DNA: TGTGCCAGCAGCGCAAGACTAGCGGGAGGCCCGGAAGAGACCCAGTACTTC. Translation: CASSARLAGGPEETQYF.

In its sample, this clonotype was seen many times. V and J are TRBV7-2 and TRBJ2-3, with no clear D. This CDR3 has 14 residues. Trimming left V 5 bases short and J 2 bases short, with 11 bases between. Germline loops: CDR1 SGHTA, CDR2 FQGNSA. CDR3 in DNA: TGTGCCAGCAGCCAACACAGAGACACAGATACGCAGTATTTT. Translation: CASSQHRDTDTQYF.

Many counts were recorded for this clonotype. The chain's CDR3 is CASSRLAGGYNEQFF. The CDR3 DNA sequence: TGTGCCAGCAGCCGATTAGCGGGAGGGTACAATGAGCAGTTCTTC. This chain links TRBV6-6 with TRBJ2-1; 11 bases line up with TRBD2. The CDR3 has 15 amino acids. V was clipped by 6 bases and J by 4 bases; unmatched bases: 5. Looked up from germline, CDR1 is MNHNY and CDR2 is SVGAGI (reference sequence).

This clonotype was seen repeatedly, ten times or more. This sequence joins TRBV20-1 and TRBJ2-7, with 10 bases that match TRBD2. V lost 0 bases, J lost 2 bases, and 4 bases stayed unmatched. Germline V CDR1 and CDR2: DFQATT, SNEGSKA (reference sequence). The CDR3 loop spans 15 amino acids. Here the CDR3 reads CSARDHGTSAYEQYF. The CDR3 nucleotides read TGCAGTGCTAGAGATCATGGGACTAGCGCCTACGAGCAGTACTTC.

This clonotype was recorded at least ten times. The J gene is TRBJ2-2, the V gene TRBV6-2 or TRBV6-3; tentatively, D is TRBD1 (5 bases). Trimming shortened V by 2 bases and J by 4 bases, and 8 bases separated the two germline ends. The CDR3 sequence is 14 residues long. CDR1 and CDR2 from the germline V gene are MNHEY and SVGEGT. The DNA for the CDR3 is TGTGCCAGCAGTTACGCAGGGATCACCGGGGAGCTGTTTTTT. It translates to CASSYAGITGELFF.

This clonotype occurred a few times. This rearrangement joins TRBV19 to TRBJ2-5; 12 bases fit TRBD1. V shed 4 bases, J shed 4 bases, and the junction held 4 bases outside the gene matches. The CDR3 loop spans 15 amino acids. The germline V gene has CDR1 LNHDA and CDR2 SQIVND (reference sequence). The chain's CDR3 is CASSTGTGGGETQYF. Here the CDR3 DNA reads TGTGCCAGTAGTACCGGGACAGGGGGCGGAGAGACCCAGTACTTC.

There are many counts of this clonotype. The chain has TRBV29-1 and TRBJ2-1; 7 positions agree with TRBD1. Germline V CDR1 and CDR2: SQVTM, ANQGSEA. After removal of 4 bases from V and 2 bases from J, the junction contained 2 bases not matched to a gene. This CDR3 has 13 residues. The CDR3 reads CSVAGTAYNEQFF. Written as DNA, the CDR3 is TGCAGCGTTGCCGGGACAGCCTACAATGAGCAGTTCTTC.

The chain uses TRBV7-6 and TRBJ2-7; 9 bases are a match to TRBD1. From germline, CDR1 is SGHVS and CDR2 FNYEAQ. Trimming at V came to 0 bases and at J to 3 bases, leaving 9 bases not matched to a gene. The CDR3 consists of 17 residues. CDR3 residues: CASSLAPGQGLGYEQYF. CDR3 bases: TGTGCCAGCAGCTTAGCGCCGGGACAGGGATTAGGCTACGAGCAGTACTTC.

This clonotype was seen repeatedly, ten times or more. This chain connects TRBV2 to TRBJ2-1; TRBD1 agrees at 8 bases. With V trimmed by 4 bases and J by 6 bases, 5 bases remained unmatched. From germline, CDR1 is SNHLY and CDR2 FYNNEI. The CDR3 covers 14 residues. The CDR3 DNA reads as TGTGCCAGCAGTGGTGGACAGGGCTCCAATGAGCAGTTCTTC. Its protein product is CASSGGQGSNEQFF.

This clonotype has at least ten counts. This chain uses TRBV20-1 with TRBJ2-5; 12 bases agree with TRBD2. Germline V lookup: CDR1 DFQATT, CDR2 SNEGSKA (reference sequence). J was trimmed by 4 bases and V by 6 bases; bases with no gene match: 3. The CDR3 runs to 13 residues. The CDR3 here is CSAQTSGRETQYF. The CDR3 bases are TGCAGTGCGCAGACTAGCGGGAGAGAGACCCAGTACTTC.

This clonotype was found a few times. The DNA of the CDR3 is TGTGCCAGCAGTTACTCGTCTAGCGGGAGCCAAGAGACCCAGTACTTC. Translated: CASSYSSSGSQETQYF. The chain joins TRBV6-2 or TRBV6-3 to TRBJ2-5, with TRBD2 matching over 10 bases. Germline-derived CDR1 and CDR2 are MNHEY and SVGEGT. CDR3 length equals 16 residues. V dropped 0 bases and J dropped 1; count of bases not matched to a gene: 2.

The chain uses TRBV7-9 and TRBJ2-1, with no clear D. The CDR3 is 12 residues long. The V end lost 3 bases, the J end lost 9 bases, and 9 bases lay between the germline ends. Germline lookup yields CDR1 SEHNR and CDR2 FQNEAQ (reference sequence). The CDR3 region is CASSLTSSEQFF. DNA for the CDR3: TGTGCCAGCAGCTTGACTTCAAGTGAGCAGTTCTTC. Variable domain in full (rest from reference TRBV7-9 and TRBJ2-1): DTGVSQNPRHKITKRGQNVTFRCDPISEHNRLYWYRQTLGQGPEFLTYFQNEAQLEKSRLLSDRFSAERPKGSFSTLEIQRTEQGDSAMYLCASSLTSSEQFFGPGTRLTVL.

This clonotype was seen ten or more times. V usage is TRBV29-1 and J usage is TRBJ2-7; D not resolved. This CDR3 is 11 amino acids long. V gave up 5 bases and J gave up 6 bases, with 11 bases separating them. CDR1 and CDR2 (germline): SQVTM, ANQGSEA. The CDR3 DNA reads as TGCAGCGTTTCGGTCCCGATCGAGCAGTACTTC. Translating it yields CSVSVPIEQYF.

In this sample, this clonotype turned up a few times. This rearrangement joins TRBV4-3 to TRBJ2-5, with D perhaps TRBD1 or TRBD2 (5 bases each). V lost 4 bases and J 2 bases, leaving 14 bases between the germline ends. CDR1 and CDR2 (germline): LGHNA, YSLEER. CDR3 length: 15 residues. CDR3 residues: CASSPQRGDQETQYF. In DNA form, the CDR3 reads TGCGCCAGCAGCCCCCAACGAGGGGATCAAGAGACCCAGTACTTC.

The rearrangement links TRBV5-1 to TRBJ2-7; 9 bases agree with TRBD2. J was trimmed by 5 bases and V by 1 base; bases with no gene match: 10. Germline loops: CDR1 SGHRS, CDR2 YFSETQ. The CDR3 is 16 amino acids. CDR3 in DNA: TGCGCCAGCAGCTTGATGCTAGCGGGGACGCCCCACGAGCAGTACTTC. Encoded protein: CASSLMLAGTPHEQYF.